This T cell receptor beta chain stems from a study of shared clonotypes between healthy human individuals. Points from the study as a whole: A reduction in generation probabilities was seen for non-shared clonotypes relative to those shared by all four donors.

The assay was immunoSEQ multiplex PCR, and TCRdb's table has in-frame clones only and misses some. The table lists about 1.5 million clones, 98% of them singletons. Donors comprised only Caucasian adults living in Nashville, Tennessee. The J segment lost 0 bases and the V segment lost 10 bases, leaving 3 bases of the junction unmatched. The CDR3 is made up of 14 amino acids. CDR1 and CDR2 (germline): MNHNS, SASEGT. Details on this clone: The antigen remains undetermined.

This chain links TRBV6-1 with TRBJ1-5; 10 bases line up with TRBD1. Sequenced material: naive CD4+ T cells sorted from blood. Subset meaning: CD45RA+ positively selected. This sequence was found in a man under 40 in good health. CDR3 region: CATGQGVSNQPQHF. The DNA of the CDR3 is TGTGCCACCGGACAGGGGGTTAGCAATCAGCCCCAGCATTTT.